This section outlines one T cell receptor (beta chain) sequence together with its context. Its antigen is still unknown. Trimming cost V 4 bases and J 0 bases; bases outside gene matches: 2. The CDR3 loop spans 14 amino acids. Germline assignment: CDR1 LNHDA and CDR2 SQIVND (reference sequence). The source of the sample is a study of T cell responses to AZD1222 COVID-19 vaccine. Timing groups of about 4 and about 12 weeks for second doses were pooled. Here immunoSEQ multiplex PCR was the method, and the copy in TCRdb shows in-frame clones only, minus some. The data show approximately 210,000 clones, approximately 90% seen once. Study-wide results and caveats: Receipt of two AZD1222 doses was followed by a rise in Spike-specific TCR breadth and depth. Clonal diversity was possibly underestimated, and white British individuals and females predominated among donors.

Specimen: peripheral blood, collected 28 days after the second AZD1222 dose. The V and J genes are TRBV19 and TRBJ1-2; the match to TRBD1 covers 7 bases. The clonotype originates from an adult who received the AZD1222 COVID-19 vaccine. CDR3 in DNA: TGTGCCAGTAGTAGCGGGACAGCTAACTATGGCTACACCTTC. This encodes CASSSGTANYGYTF.